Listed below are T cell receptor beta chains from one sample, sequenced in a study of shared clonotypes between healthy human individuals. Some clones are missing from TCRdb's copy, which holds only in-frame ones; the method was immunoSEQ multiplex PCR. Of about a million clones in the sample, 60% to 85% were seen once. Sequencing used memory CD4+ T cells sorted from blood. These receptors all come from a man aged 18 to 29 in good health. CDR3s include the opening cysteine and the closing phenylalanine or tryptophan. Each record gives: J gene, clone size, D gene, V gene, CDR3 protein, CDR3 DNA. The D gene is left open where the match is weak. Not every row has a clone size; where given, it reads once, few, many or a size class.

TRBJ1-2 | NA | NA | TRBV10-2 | CASSESRVANYGYTF | TGCGCCAGCAGTGAGTCCAGGGTAGCTAACTATGGCTACACCTTC
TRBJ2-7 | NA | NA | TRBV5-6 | CASSYIPGAFYEQYF | TGTGCCAGCAGCTACATCCCCGGGGCATTCTACGAGCAGTACTTC
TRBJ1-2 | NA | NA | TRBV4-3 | CASSKAAVNGAYGYTF | TGCGCCAGCAGCAAAGCAGCCGTGAACGGAGCCTATGGCTACACCTTC
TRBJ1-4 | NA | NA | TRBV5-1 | CASSSGGGLTNEKLFF | TGCGCCAGCAGTTCCGGCGGGGGGCTAACTAATGAAAAACTGTTTTTT
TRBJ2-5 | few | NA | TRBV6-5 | CASSYVQGGFEETQYF | TGTGCCAGCAGTTATGTCCAGGGGGGGTTCGAAGAGACCCAGTACTTC
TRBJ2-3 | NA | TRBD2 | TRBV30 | CAWVNSGSKTDTQYF | TGTGCCTGGGTAAATAGCGGGAGCAAAACAGATACGCAGTATTTT
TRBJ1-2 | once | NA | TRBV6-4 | CASSDSRGSGYTF | TGTGCCAGCAGTGACAGTCGGGGTTCTGGCTACACCTTC
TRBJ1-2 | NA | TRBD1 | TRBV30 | CAWSPGTGNGYTF | TGTGCCTGGTCCCCCGGGACAGGGAATGGCTACACCTTC
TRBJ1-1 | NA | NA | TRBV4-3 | CASSQDGGHTEAFF | TGCGCCAGCAGCCAAGACGGAGGTCACACTGAAGCTTTCTTT
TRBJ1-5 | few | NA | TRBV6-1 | CASRAGEGPQHF | TGTGCCAGCAGGGCGGGGGAAGGGCCCCAGCATTTT
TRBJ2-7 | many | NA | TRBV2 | CASSTGVGEQYF | TGTGCCAGCAGTACTGGGGTGGGGGAGCAGTACTTC
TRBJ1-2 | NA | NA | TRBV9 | CASSVDPPRPGLNYGYTF | TGTGCCAGCAGCGTAGATCCCCCAAGGCCAGGGCTTAACTATGGCTACACCTTC
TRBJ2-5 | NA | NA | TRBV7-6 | CASSSQLTPGETQYF | TGTGCCAGCAGCTCCCAGCTAACTCCGGGAGAGACCCAGTACTTC
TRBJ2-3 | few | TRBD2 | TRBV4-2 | CASSQDGAGGGGDTQYF | TGTGCCAGCAGCCAAGATGGAGCGGGGGGCGGGGGAGATACGCAGTATTTT
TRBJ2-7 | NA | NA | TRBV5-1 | CASSTSRGGYEQYF | TGCGCCAGCAGCACCTCCCGGGGTGGCTACGAGCAGTACTTC
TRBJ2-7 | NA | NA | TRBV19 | CASSDGGKNNYEQYF | TGTGCCAGCTCCGATGGGGGGAAGAATAACTACGAGCAGTACTTC
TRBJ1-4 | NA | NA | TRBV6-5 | CASSSLGGEGEKLFF | TGTGCCAGCAGTTCGCTGGGAGGAGAAGGTGAAAAACTGTTTTTT
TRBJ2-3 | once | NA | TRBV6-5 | CASSNPGTQYF | TGTGCCAGCAGCAATCCAGGAACGCAGTATTTT
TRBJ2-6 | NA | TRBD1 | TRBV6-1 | CASSVQGAYSGANVLTF | TGTGCCAGCAGTGTTCAGGGGGCTTACTCTGGGGCCAACGTCCTGACTTTC
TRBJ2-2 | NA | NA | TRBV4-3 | CASGHNSHNTGELFF | TGCGCCAGCGGACATAACAGCCATAACACCGGGGAGCTGTTTTTT
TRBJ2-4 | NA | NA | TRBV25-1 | CASSLPGSENIQYF | TGTGCCAGCAGTCTTCCGGGTTCCGAAAACATTCAGTACTTC
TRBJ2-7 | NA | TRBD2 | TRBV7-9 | CASSSGTSKYF | TGTGCCAGCAGCTCGGGGACTAGCAAGTACTTC
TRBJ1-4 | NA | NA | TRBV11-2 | CASSLARAGEKLFF | TGTGCCAGCAGCTTAGCCAGGGCAGGTGAAAAACTGTTTTTT
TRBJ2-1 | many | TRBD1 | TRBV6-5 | CASSRDRVNNEQFF | TGTGCCAGCAGTAGGGACAGGGTCAACAATGAGCAGTTCTTC
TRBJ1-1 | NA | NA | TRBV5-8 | CASSLGAGMNTEAFF | TGTGCCAGCAGCTTGGGGGCAGGGATGAACACTGAAGCTTTCTTT